This TCR beta chain was captured by sequencing in a study of blood T cells in healthy people across ages. The CDR3 is 14 amino acids. The V and J ends lost 6 bases and 4 bases respectively, with 15 bases between them. The germline gives CDR1 SGHVS, CDR2 FNYEAQ. About this clonotype: What it recognizes is unknown.

The second PCR ran roughly 7 to 12 cycles with a sample-barcoded 5' primer and J-beta primers. TCRdb independently ran MiXCR on the 5' RACE reads; one entry per CDR3 protein. The data hold some 730,000 distinct CDR3 sequences, with 22% observed a single time. Donors each provided roughly 11 milliliters of peripheral blood. The study, taken as a whole, reports: Estimates based on one million T cells were treated as lower bounds.

The sequenced sample consisted of blood. The receptor's source is a man aged 70-80 years in good health. This sequence joins TRBV7-6 and TRBJ1-2; D not certain. DNA of the CDR3: TGTGCCAGCAGTCAGGAGGTGGAGGGCTATGGCTACACCTTC. Its protein is CASSQEVEGYGYTF.